Sequencing of this T cell receptor (beta chain) was carried out in a study of PD-1 blockade in classical Hodgkin lymphoma. Study findings and constraints: Complete responders entered with baseline diversity on par with newly diagnosed patients, the results showed.

On this clone itself: Its cognate antigen is unknown.

This CDR3 region has 15 residues. Germline V gene data show CDR1 as MNHEY and CDR2 as SVGAGI. The V and J ends lost 4 bases and 10 bases respectively, with 22 bases between them. The table came from immunoSEQ multiplex PCR; TCRdb's copy has only in-frame clones and leaves some out. The table has around 10,000 clones, nearly 80% seen once. With no exception, relapse followed autologous stem cell transplantation in all patients, and brentuximab vedotin exposure varied. This TCR was recovered from a human donor with classical Hodgkin lymphoma. This specimen consisted of peripheral blood mononuclear cells (PBMCs), obtained before the second cycle of nivolumab. The V call is TRBV6-5, the J call TRBJ1-2; possibly TRBD1 for D (5 bases). CDR3 coding DNA: TGTGCCAGCAGTTTTGTGGGACGGCTGTCGCTCGACTACACCTTC. Translation: CASSFVGRLSLDYTF.